A selection of T cell receptor beta chains follows, all from one sample in a study of blood T cell repertoires in COVID-19. Measured with immunoSEQ multiplex PCR; TCRdb has only the in-frame clones, and not every one. The data contain around 60,000 clones, around nine tenths of them singletons. The sequenced sample consisted of peripheral blood. The receptors come from an older woman with active COVID-19. CDR3s include the opening cysteine and the closing phenylalanine or tryptophan. A D gene is named only where the DNA matches it firmly. Size is omitted from some rows. Given values are once, few, many or a class for expanded clones.

D: .; size: .; J: TRBJ2-2; V: TRBV2; DNA: TGTGCCAGCAGTGAACCCAGGGGAGGGACCGGGGAGCTGTTTTTT; CDR3: CASSEPRGGTGELFF
D: .; size: .; J: TRBJ1-2; V: TRBV6-5; DNA: TGTGCCAGCAGTTACGGTCAGGGCCTCTATGGCTACACCTTC; CDR3: CASSYGQGLYGYTF
D: TRBD2; size: .; J: TRBJ2-5; V: TRBV7-3; DNA: TGTGCCAGCAGCTTAACTGGGGCGGGACTAGCGGGGGCGAAGAAAGGGACCCAGTACTTC; CDR3: CASSLTGAGLAGAKKGTQYF
D: .; size: .; J: TRBJ1-1; V: TRBV5-6; DNA: TGTGCCAGCAGCTCGGTGAGCGTTGACACTGAAGCTTTCTTT; CDR3: CASSSVSVDTEAFF
D: TRBD2; size: .; J: TRBJ2-1; V: TRBV19; DNA: TGTGCCAGTAAAGGGACTAGCGGGGGGATCGACAATGAGCAGTTCTTC; CDR3: CASKGTSGGIDNEQFF
D: TRBD2; size: .; J: TRBJ2-1; V: TRBV6-6; DNA: TGTGCCAGCAGTTTAACCGGGACTAGCGGCAACAATGAGCAGTTCTTC; CDR3: CASSLTGTSGNNEQFF
D: .; size: .; J: TRBJ2-3; V: TRBV4-3; DNA: TGCGCCAGCAGCCAAGACGTACTAGGCTATACGCAGTATTTT; CDR3: CASSQDVLGYTQYF
D: TRBD2; size: .; J: TRBJ2-5; V: TRBV5-1; DNA: TGCGCCAGCAGCCGTACTAGCGGGGGCGAGACCCAGTACTTC; CDR3: CASSRTSGGETQYF
D: .; size: .; J: TRBJ2-7; V: TRBV23-1; DNA: TGCGCCAGCAGTCAAACCGAGGAGCAGTACTTC; CDR3: CASSQTEEQYF
D: .; size: .; J: TRBJ1-2; V: TRBV20-1; DNA: TGCAGACCCCAGGGAGGCTATGGCTACACCTTC; CDR3: CRPQGGYGYTF
D: TRBD1; size: .; J: TRBJ1-2; V: TRBV6-1; DNA: TGTGCCAGCAGTGAAGCACTGACAGGGGGACTTGGCTACACCTTC; CDR3: CASSEALTGGLGYTF
D: TRBD1; size: few; J: TRBJ2-3; V: TRBV11-3; DNA: TGTGCCAGCAGCAGACAGGGGGCAGATACGCAGTATTTT; CDR3: CASSRQGADTQYF
D: TRBD1; size: .; J: TRBJ2-3; V: TRBV5-1; DNA: TGCGCCAGCAGCCCGCCGACAGGGGGCACAGATACGCAGTATTTT; CDR3: CASSPPTGGTDTQYF
D: TRBD2; size: once; J: TRBJ2-5; V: TRBV15; DNA: TGTGCCACCAGCCCGACGCGGAGACTAGCGGGCGCCCAACAGTACTTC; CDR3: CATSPTRRLAGAQQYF
D: TRBD1; size: .; J: TRBJ1-1; V: TRBV5-1; DNA: TGCGCCAGCCGCAGGGGGCTGGGCACTGAAGCTTTCTTT; CDR3: CASRRGLGTEAFF
D: .; size: .; J: TRBJ1-1; V: TRBV2; DNA: TGTGCCAGCAGTGCTGGACAGTCCACTGAAGCTTTCTTT; CDR3: CASSAGQSTEAFF
D: TRBD1; size: once; J: TRBJ2-7; V: TRBV29-1; DNA: TGCAGCGTTTTAGGGACAGGGGGCTACGAGCAGTACTTC; CDR3: CSVLGTGGYEQYF
D: .; size: .; J: TRBJ2-2; V: TRBV19; DNA: TGTGCCAGTAGTATCGGGTGGGGAGCGAACACCGGGGAGCTGTTTTTT; CDR3: CASSIGWGANTGELFF
D: .; size: .; J: TRBJ2-5; V: TRBV29-1; DNA: TGCAGCGTTTCCCCAGTGGGGGGGGCTTCCCAAGAGACCCAGTACTTC; CDR3: CSVSPVGGASQETQYF
D: .; size: .; J: TRBJ1-5; V: TRBV13; DNA: TGTGCCAGCAGCTTAGGGCAGGAGGGTTGGGGCAATCAGCCCCAGCATTTT; CDR3: CASSLGQEGWGNQPQHF
D: TRBD1; size: .; J: TRBJ1-5; V: TRBV6-2/TRBV6-3; DNA: TGTGCCAGCAGTTACTCGACAGGGCATCAGCCCCAGCATTTT; CDR3: CASSYSTGHQPQHF
D: TRBD1; size: .; J: TRBJ2-3; V: TRBV3-1/TRBV3-2; DNA: TGTGCCAGCAGCCACCCAAGACAGGGGATAGATACGCAGTATTTT; CDR3: CASSHPRQGIDTQYF
D: .; size: .; J: TRBJ1-3; V: TRBV9; DNA: TGTGCCAGCAGCGTAGCGGGCTCTGGAAACACCATATATTTT; CDR3: CASSVAGSGNTIYF
D: .; size: .; J: TRBJ2-5; V: TRBV20-1; DNA: TGCAGTGCTAGTCGCCAGGGGCTCCTAGAGACCCAGTACTTC; CDR3: CSASRQGLLETQYF
D: .; size: .; J: TRBJ1-2; V: TRBV5-1; DNA: TGCGCCAGCAGCTTGGATAGTTACTATGGCTACACCTTC; CDR3: CASSLDSYYGYTF
D: TRBD1; size: .; J: TRBJ1-1; V: TRBV6-2/TRBV6-3; DNA: TGTGCCAGCAGCCCGACAGGGACTGAAGCTTTCTTT; CDR3: CASSPTGTEAFF
D: TRBD1; size: .; J: TRBJ1-2; V: TRBV19; DNA: TGTGCCAGTAGTATAGCCGGGGACAGCGGCTACACCTTC; CDR3: CASSIAGDSGYTF
D: .; size: .; J: TRBJ1-5; V: TRBV4-3; DNA: TGCGCCAGCAGCCAAGATGGGACAAATAATCAGCCCCAGCATTTT; CDR3: CASSQDGTNNQPQHF
D: .; size: .; J: TRBJ2-7; V: TRBV27; DNA: TGTGCCAGCAGTCCCACCGGGACACGGGCCTACGAGCAGTACTTC; CDR3: CASSPTGTRAYEQYF
D: .; size: .; J: TRBJ2-5; V: TRBV6-5; DNA: TGTGCCAGCAGTTACTGGCGGAATCAAGAGACCCAGTACTTC; CDR3: CASSYWRNQETQYF
D: .; size: .; J: TRBJ1-2; V: TRBV4-1; DNA: TGCGCCAGCAGCCCAGCCGGGAGCGAAAACTATGGCTACACCTTC; CDR3: CASSPAGSENYGYTF
D: TRBD2; size: .; J: TRBJ2-7; V: TRBV7-9; DNA: TGTGCCAGCACGACTAGCGGGGGGGCAGGGGAGCAGTACTTC; CDR3: CASTTSGGAGEQYF
D: TRBD1; size: .; J: TRBJ2-2; V: TRBV6-5; DNA: TGTGCCAGCAGTCGGACAGGGGGGATGATCGGGGAGCTGTTTTTT; CDR3: CASSRTGGMIGELFF
D: .; size: .; J: TRBJ2-5; V: TRBV14; DNA: TGTGCCAGCAGCCAAGGACAGGCCCTTAGAGAGACCCAGTACTTC; CDR3: CASSQGQALRETQYF
D: .; size: .; J: TRBJ1-6; V: TRBV5-1; DNA: TGCGCCAGCGGCGCGGGCCGAAGCTCCTATAATTCACCCCTCCACTTT; CDR3: CASGAGRSSYNSPLHF
D: .; size: .; J: TRBJ1-4; V: TRBV6-5; DNA: TGTGCCAGCAGTTACTCGATAAGCGCCAAAAATGAAAAACTGTTTTTT; CDR3: CASSYSISAKNEKLFF
D: .; size: .; J: TRBJ1-6; V: TRBV7-6; DNA: TGTGCCAGCAGCTCTCAGGGAGGATCCTATAATTCACCCCTCCACTTT; CDR3: CASSSQGGSYNSPLHF
D: .; size: .; J: TRBJ1-4; V: TRBV7-2; DNA: TGTGCCAGCAGCTTCAGGGGCGAAGAAAAACTGTTTTTT; CDR3: CASSFRGEEKLFF
D: .; size: .; J: TRBJ2-7; V: TRBV20-1; DNA: TGCAGTGCTAGAGAGGGGGCAGAGCAGTACTTC; CDR3: CSAREGAEQYF
D: TRBD2; size: .; J: TRBJ2-5; V: TRBV20-1; DNA: TGCAGTGCTAGTTCTAGCGGGGGGCTCCAAGAGACCCAGTACTTC; CDR3: CSASSSGGLQETQYF